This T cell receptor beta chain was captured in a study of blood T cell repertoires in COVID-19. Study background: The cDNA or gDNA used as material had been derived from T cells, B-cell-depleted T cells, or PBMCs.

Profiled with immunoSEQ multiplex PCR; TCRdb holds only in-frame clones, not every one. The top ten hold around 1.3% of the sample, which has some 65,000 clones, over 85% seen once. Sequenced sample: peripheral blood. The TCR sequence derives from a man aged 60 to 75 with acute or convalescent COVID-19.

CDR3 residues: CASSLQGGYGYTF. DNA for the CDR3: TGTGCCAGCAGCTTGCAGGGGGGCTATGGCTACACCTTC. The chain is built from TRBV7-8 and TRBJ1-2; 7 positions match TRBD1. The germline V gene has CDR1 SGHVS and CDR2 FQNEAQ. This CDR3 is built from 13 residues. V shed 3 bases and J 4 bases; nucleotides not matched to a gene: 2.